This entry lists 20 T cell receptor beta chains sequenced from one sample in a study of OX40 agonist ivuxolimab in advanced cancers. TCRdb keeps only in-frame clones here, not all; method: immunoSEQ multiplex PCR. The sample records 12,000 or so clones, roughly 80% being singletons. Sequencing was performed on CD4+ or CD8+ T cells sorted from blood, taken in a trial of the OX40 agonist ivuxolimab. These receptor sequences come from an adult with an advanced solid tumor such as melanoma, head and neck, liver or kidney cancer.

The rearrangement links TRBV16 to TRBJ2-1; maybe TRBD1 (7 bases). Germline CDR1 KGHSY, CDR2 FQNENV. The CDR3 contains 17 residues. V lost 0 bases and J 7 bases, leaving 19 bases between the germline ends. The CDR3, as DNA: TGTGCCAGCAGCCAATCAGGCAGGGGGGAACAGGGGAATGAGCAGTTCTTC. This translates into CASSQSGRGEQGNEQFF.

V usage is TRBV28 and J usage is TRBJ1-4; D unresolved. The CDR3 is 14 residues long. V lost 3 bases to trimming and J lost 2 bases, with 7 bases between them. Germline assignment: CDR1 MDHEN and CDR2 SYDVKM. The CDR3 reads CASSFVATNEKLFF. As DNA, the CDR3 is TGTGCCAGCAGTTTTGTCGCCACTAATGAAAAACTGTTTTTT. Full variable domain (missing parts from reference TRBV28 and TRBJ1-4): DVKVTQSSRYLVKRTGEKVFLECVQDMDHENMFWYRQDPGLGLRLIYFSYDVKMKEKGDIPEGYSVSREKKERFSLILESASTNQTSMYLCASSFVATNEKLFFGSGTQLSVL.

The genes are TRBV2 and TRBJ1-2; 10 nucleotides align to TRBD1. The CDR3 contains 15 residues. J gave up 2 bases and V 7 bases, and 7 bases lay outside the gene matches. CDR1 SNHLY and CDR2 FYNNEI come from the germline V gene. CDR3 region: CASTPTGGANYGYTF. CDR3 DNA: TGTGCCAGCACGCCGACAGGGGGCGCGAACTATGGCTACACCTTC.

The chain uses TRBV15 and TRBJ1-3; D is undetermined. V gave up 1 base and J gave up 0 bases, with 7 bases separating them. This CDR3 comprises 15 residues. Germline CDR1 is LNHNV and CDR2 is YYDKDF (reference sequence). CDR3 sequence reads: CATSRAEGSGNTIYF. CDR3 in DNA: TGTGCCACCAGCAGAGCCGAAGGCTCTGGAAACACCATATATTTT. The full variable domain, completed using reference TRBV15 and TRBJ1-3, is DAMVIQNPRYQVTQFGKPVTLSCSQTLNHNVMYWYQQKSSQAPKLLFHYYDKDFNNEADTPDNFQSRRPNTSFCFLDIRSPGLGDTAMYLCATSRAEGSGNTIYFGEGSWLTVV.

V is TRBV11-2 and J is TRBJ2-1, with D perhaps TRBD1 or TRBD2 (5 bases each). The V and J ends lost 1 base and 4 bases respectively, with 5 bases between them. Germline V gene lookup returns CDR1 SGHAT and CDR2 FQNNGV. CDR3 size: 13 residues. The CDR3 DNA reads as TGTGCCAGCAGCTTAGGGGGGTACAATGAGCAGTTCTTC. Its translation: CASSLGGYNEQFF.

This chain connects TRBV7-9 to TRBJ2-3; 10 bases are shared with TRBD2. The CDR3 covers 17 residues. CDR1 is SEHNR, CDR2 FQNEAQ, per germline (reference sequence). After removal of 2 bases from V and 4 bases from J, the junction contained 9 bases not matched to a gene. Here the CDR3 DNA reads TGTGCCAGCAGCTTATGGGTAGGAGCGGGGGGGGCAGATACGCAGTATTTT. The encoded protein is CASSLWVGAGGADTQYF.

J is TRBJ1-5 and V is TRBV19, with D possibly being TRBD1 (5 bases). The CDR3 length is 14 residues. From germline, CDR1 is LNHDA and CDR2 SQIVND (reference sequence). Trimming cost V 5 bases and J 0 bases, with 8 bases left between them. As DNA, the CDR3 is TGTGCCAGTAGTCAAGGGGATAGCAATCAGCCCCAGCATTTT. Amino acids: CASSQGDSNQPQHF. Full variable domain (remainder filled in from reference TRBV19 and TRBJ1-5): DGGITQSPKYLFRKEGQNVTLSCEQNLNHDAMYWYRQDPGQGLRLIYYSQIVNDFQKGDIAEGYSVSREKKESFPLTVTSAQKNPTAFYLCASSQGDSNQPQHFGDGTRLSIL.

This sequence joins TRBV14 and TRBJ2-1; perhaps TRBD1 as D (6 bases). V was clipped by 0 bases and J by 10 bases, with 13 bases between them. This CDR3 contains 14 residues. Germline CDR1 reads SGHDN; CDR2 reads FVKESK. DNA for the CDR3: TGTGCCAGCAGCCAAGATCTGTGGGGGCGGGAGCAGTTCTTC. Protein: CASSQDLWGREQFF. Variable domain in full (rest from reference TRBV14 and TRBJ2-1): EAGVTQFPSHSVIEKGQTVTLRCDPISGHDNLYWYRRVMGKEIKFLLHFVKESKQDESGMPNNRFLAERTGGTYSTLKVQPAELEDSGVYFCASSQDLWGREQFFGPGTRLTVL.

The chain joins TRBV7-9 to TRBJ2-7, with D possibly being TRBD1 (6 bases). The germline gives CDR1 SEHNR, CDR2 FQNEAQ (reference sequence). V was cut by 8 bases and J by 5 bases, with 10 bases left in between. The length of the CDR3 is 11 residues. Here the CDR3 DNA reads TGTGCCAGCTGGGCAGGGGACGAGCAGTACTTC. This sequence encodes CASWAGDEQYF.

The chain combines TRBV13 with TRBJ2-1; 12 bases fit TRBD1. The length of the CDR3 is 14 residues. The trim removed 0 bases at V and 14 bases at J, leaving 5 bases unmatched. Germline loops: CDR1 PRHDT, CDR2 FYEKMQ (reference sequence). CDR3 nucleotides: TGTGCCAGCAGCTTAGGAGGGACAGGGGGCCCGGAGTTCTTC. Its translation is CASSLGGTGGPEFF.

A word on this clone: Other DNA sequences in the sample encode the same CDR3. This CDR3 is CATSRGRNTEAFF. Written as DNA, the CDR3 is TGTGCCACCAGCAGGGGGAGGAACACTGAAGCTTTCTTT. This rearrangement joins TRBV15 to TRBJ1-1; D is unclear. Germline CDR1 reads LNHNV; CDR2 reads YYDKDF (reference sequence). Trimming pared 3 bases from V and 1 base from J, leaving 6 bases between. The CDR3 consists of 13 residues.

V usage is TRBV6-1 and J usage is TRBJ1-1; a possible D gene is TRBD1 (5 bases). The germline V gene encodes CDR1 MNHNS and CDR2 SASEGT. Trimming removed 5 bases from V and 5 bases from J, with 12 bases in between. This CDR3 comprises 13 residues. CDR3 region: CASSSREDTEAFF. CDR3 nucleotide sequence: TGTGCCAGCAGTTCCAGGGAGGATACTGAAGCTTTCTTT.

V usage is TRBV29-1 and J usage is TRBJ2-1; D not certain. The V end was cut by 3 bases, the J end by 4 bases, with 13 bases between. Germline CDR1 SQVTM, CDR2 ANQGSEA. The CDR3 is 14 residues long. The CDR3 sequence: CSVDSQWQYNEQFF. The CDR3, as DNA: TGCAGCGTTGATTCACAGTGGCAGTACAATGAGCAGTTCTTC.

CDR3 sequence (DNA): TGTGCCAGCAGCTTAGCGCTTACGGGGAACACTGAAGCTTTCTTT. This translates into CASSLALTGNTEAFF. The J gene is TRBJ1-1, the V gene TRBV7-2; D unresolved. Germline V gene data show CDR1 as SGHTA and CDR2 as FQGNSA. V was cut by 0 bases and J by 1 base, with 9 bases left in between. The CDR3 is 15 amino acids.

V and J are TRBV19 and TRBJ2-1, with 12 nucleotides matching TRBD2. The CDR3 has 16 residues. CDR1 and CDR2 from the germline V gene are LNHDA and SQIVND (reference sequence). V shed 1 base and J 10 bases; nucleotides not matched to a gene: 8. The CDR3 DNA reads as TGTGCCAGTAGTATAGGACTAGCGGGGGAGGGAATGGAGCAGTTCTTC. Translating it yields CASSIGLAGEGMEQFF.

The rearrangement links TRBV4-1 to TRBJ2-2; perhaps D is TRBD1 or TRBD2 (5 bases each). Germline-derived CDR1 and CDR2 are MGHRA and YSYEKL. CDR3 length: 16 residues. Trimming stripped 2 bases from V and 0 bases from J, with 10 bases between. Here the CDR3 DNA reads TGCGCCAGCAGCCAACCTGGGACGGCGAACACCGGGGAGCTGTTTTTT. It codes for CASSQPGTANTGELFF.

The chain links TRBV5-1 to TRBJ2-3, with D perhaps matching TRBD2 (6 bases). CDR3 length equals 15 residues. Germline V gene data show CDR1 as SGHRS and CDR2 as YFSETQ. Trimming took 0 bases from V and 2 from J, leaving 10 bases between them. In DNA form, the CDR3 reads TGCGCCAGCAGCTTGGCAGCGGGCCCCACAGATACGCAGTATTTT. Protein product: CASSLAAGPTDTQYF.

A word on this clone: This sequence is one base from a far larger clone and is likely a read error. Distinct nucleotide sequences in the sample also encode this CDR3. This sequence joins TRBV4-2 and TRBJ2-1; D unresolved. Between the trimmed V and J ends, which lost 5 bases and 3 bases, there was a span of 8 bases. This CDR3 has 13 amino acids. Germline-derived CDR1 and CDR2 are LGHNA and YNFKEQ. CDR3 protein: CASSLDSYNEQFF. In DNA form, the CDR3 reads TGTGCCAGCAGCTTGGATAGCTACAATGAGCAGTTCTTC.

The chain uses TRBV11-2 and TRBJ2-7; D gene uncertain. The ends were cut back, 5 bases at V and 1 base at J, with 12 bases in the middle. Germline-derived CDR1 and CDR2 are SGHAT and FQNNGV. The CDR3 runs to 14 residues. In DNA form, the CDR3 reads TGTGCCAGCAGCCGAGGCGTGGGATCCTACGAGCAGTACTTC. Protein sequence: CASSRGVGSYEQYF.

This chain uses TRBV6-9 with TRBJ1-2; no clear D. CDR1 is MNHGY, CDR2 SVAAGI, per germline. CDR3 length: 15 amino acids. Trimming cost V 4 bases and J 7 bases, with 19 bases left between them. The CDR3 coding sequence is TGTGCCAGCAGTTTCACAGTGACGGTGATTGCTGGCTACACCTTC. This encodes CASSFTVTVIAGYTF.